This T cell receptor (beta chain) was observed in a study of CD8 T cells in Susac syndrome. This clonotype was seen only a few times. The CDR3 has 12 residues. Germline CDR1 reads DFQATT; CDR2 reads SNEGSKA (reference sequence). Trimming shortened V by 3 bases and J by 1 base, and 6 bases separated the two germline ends. Random hexamers were used to reverse transcribe an amount of about 0.45 to 1 ug RNA. TCRdb redid the calling of the immunoSEQ multiplex PCR reads with MiXCR, one entry per CDR3 protein. The sample gives roughly 200,000 distinct CDR3 sequences, about 94% of which show up once; approximately 0.09% is in the top ten.

The origin of this receptor is a human donor with multiple sclerosis. Sequencing was performed on CD4+ T cells from PBMCs. J is TRBJ1-1 and V is TRBV20-1; D call uncertain. The CDR3 here is CSARYGNTEAFF. The DNA for the CDR3 is TGCAGTGCTAGGTACGGGAACACTGAAGCTTTCTTT.